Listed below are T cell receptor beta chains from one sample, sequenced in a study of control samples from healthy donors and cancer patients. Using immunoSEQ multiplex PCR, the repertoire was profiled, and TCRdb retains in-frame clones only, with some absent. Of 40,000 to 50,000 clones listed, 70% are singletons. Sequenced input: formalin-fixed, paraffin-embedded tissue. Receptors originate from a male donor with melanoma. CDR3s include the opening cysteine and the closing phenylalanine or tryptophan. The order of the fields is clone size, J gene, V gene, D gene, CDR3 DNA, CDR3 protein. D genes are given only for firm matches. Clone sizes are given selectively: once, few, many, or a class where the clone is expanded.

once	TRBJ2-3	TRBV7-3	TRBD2	TGTGCCAGCAGCAAAAGGACTAGCGGCACAGATACGCAGTATTTT	CASSKRTSGTDTQYF
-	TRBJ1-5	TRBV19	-	TGTGCCAGTAAGGGAGGGGGTACATCAAATCAGCCCCAGCATTTT	CASKGGGTSNQPQHF
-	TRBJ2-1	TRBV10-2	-	TGCGCCAGCAGCCTAAATAGTTACAATGAGCAGTTCTTC	CASSLNSYNEQFF
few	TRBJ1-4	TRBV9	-	TGTGCCAGCAGCGTATCGGCGGGGGAAGGGGAAAAACTGTTTTTT	CASSVSAGEGEKLFF
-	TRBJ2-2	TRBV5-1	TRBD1	TGCGCCAGCAGCCGAAGGGGGCTAGCCCCCGGGGAGCTGTTTTTT	CASSRRGLAPGELFF
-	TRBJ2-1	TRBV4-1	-	TGCGCCAGCAGCCAACCAATATACAATGAGCAGTTCTTC	CASSQPIYNEQFF
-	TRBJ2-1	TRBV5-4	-	TGTGCCAGCACCAATGGCGTTAGCTCCTACAATGAGCAGTTCTTC	CASTNGVSSYNEQFF
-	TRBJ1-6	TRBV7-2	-	TGTGCCAGCAGCTTGGCCAGACTAAATTCACCCCTCCACTTT	CASSLARLNSPLHF
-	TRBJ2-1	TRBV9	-	TGTGCCAGCAGCGCCGACTGGCTCTCCTACAATGAGCAGTTCTTC	CASSADWLSYNEQFF
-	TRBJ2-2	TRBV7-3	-	TGTGCCAGCAGCTCCGGGAGCAGTACCGGGGAGCTGTTTTTT	CASSSGSSTGELFF
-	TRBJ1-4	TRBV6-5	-	TGTGCCAGGGTACCGGGGGATCAATGGCGAAAACTGTTTTTT	CARVPGDQWRKLFF
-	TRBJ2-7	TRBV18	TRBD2	TGTGCCAGCTCATCTGCGGGAGGGGACTACGAGCAGTACTTC	CASSSAGGDYEQYF
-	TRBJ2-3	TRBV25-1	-	TGTGCCAGCAGTGATTTTCGCTACCGCACAGATACGCAGTATTTT	CASSDFRYRTDTQYF
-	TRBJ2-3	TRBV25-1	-	TGTGCCAGCAGTGGGATTTCTAGCACAGATACGCAGTATTTT	CASSGISSTDTQYF
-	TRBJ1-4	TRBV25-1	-	TGTGCCAGCAGTGATGGGTGGAGGGAAAAACTGTTTTTT	CASSDGWREKLFF
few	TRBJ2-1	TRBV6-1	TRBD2	TGTGCCAGCAGTGAAAACCTAGCGGGATTGGGCAATGAGCAGTTCTTC	CASSENLAGLGNEQFF
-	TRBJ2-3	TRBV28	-	TGTGCCAGCAGAAAAACGGGGCCCCCAGATACGCAGTATTTT	CASRKTGPPDTQYF
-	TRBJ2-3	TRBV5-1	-	TGCGCCAGCAGCTTGGCGCCAGGGAACATGGATACGCAGTATTTT	CASSLAPGNMDTQYF
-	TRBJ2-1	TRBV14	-	TGTGCCAGCTCTGACCCGGGCACTACGTCGAATGAGCAGTTCTTC	CASSDPGTTSNEQFF
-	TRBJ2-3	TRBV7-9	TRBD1	TGTGCCAGCAGCCGTAAGGGGGCCCTGGAAGATACGCAGTATTTT	CASSRKGALEDTQYF
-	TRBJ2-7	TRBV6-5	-	TGTGCCAGCAGTTATGGCGGTCTCTACGAGCAGTACTTC	CASSYGGLYEQYF
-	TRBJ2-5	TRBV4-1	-	TGCGCCAGCAGCCCCCTGCGTGCGGGCCAAGAGACCCAGTACTTC	CASSPLRAGQETQYF
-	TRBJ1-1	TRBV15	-	TGTGCCACCAGCAGCCTGCTCAATGTGCGGACTGAAGCTTTCTTT	CATSSLLNVRTEAFF
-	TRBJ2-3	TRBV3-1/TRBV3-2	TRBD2	TGTGCCAGCAGCCAAGATAGACTAGCGGGAGGGCCAGGGGGTACAGATACGCAGTATTTT	CASSQDRLAGGPGGTDTQYF
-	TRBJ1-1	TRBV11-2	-	TGTGCCAGCAGCTTGGGAAATTTGAACACTGAAGCTTTCTTT	CASSLGNLNTEAFF
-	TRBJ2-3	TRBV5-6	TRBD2	TGTGCCAGCAGCTTGTTGGCGGGGGGAGGGCCCGATACGCAGTATTTT	CASSLLAGGGPDTQYF
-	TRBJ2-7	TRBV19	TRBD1	TGTGCCAGTAGTACACCGGGACAGGGCCCCTACGAGCAGTACTTC	CASSTPGQGPYEQYF
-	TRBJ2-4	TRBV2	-	TGTGCCAGCAGTGAACAGGTCGGGCCCCTAGCCAAAAACATTCAGTACTTC	CASSEQVGPLAKNIQYF
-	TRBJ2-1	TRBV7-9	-	TGTGCTACCTGGCCGTCCTACAATGAGCAGTTCTTC	CATWPSYNEQFF
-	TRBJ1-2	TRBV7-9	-	TGTGCCAGCAGCTTGGGCACCGGGACTAATTATGGCTACACCTTC	CASSLGTGTNYGYTF
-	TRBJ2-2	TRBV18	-	TGTGCCAGCTCACCGCCGTCCCGGACTGGGGAGCTGTTTTTT	CASSPPSRTGELFF
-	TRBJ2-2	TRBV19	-	TGTGCCAGTAAACCGGGACAAATTGCTACCGGGGAGCTGTTTTTT	CASKPGQIATGELFF
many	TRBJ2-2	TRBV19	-	TGTGCCAGTAGTATAGCGGGGGGCTTCGGAGGGGAGCTGTTTTTT	CASSIAGGFGGELFF
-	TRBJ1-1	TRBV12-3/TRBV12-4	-	TGTGCCAGCAGTTTAGCGCAAGGGGCTGAAGCTTTCTTT	CASSLAQGAEAFF
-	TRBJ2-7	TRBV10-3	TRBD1	TGTGCCATCAGTGGGGACAGCCCGGAGCAGTACTTC	CAISGDSPEQYF
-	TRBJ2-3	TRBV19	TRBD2	TGTGCCAGCCATCCTAGCGGACCCACGTCGACAGATACGCAGTATTTT	CASHPSGPTSTDTQYF
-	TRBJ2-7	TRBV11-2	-	TGTGCCAGCAGCCCCACAGGGTTCGAGCAGTACTTC	CASSPTGFEQYF
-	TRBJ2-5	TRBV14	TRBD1	TGTGCCACCGCACCTCTGAGGACAGGGCCCGGGCAAGAGACCCAGTACTTC	CATAPLRTGPGQETQYF
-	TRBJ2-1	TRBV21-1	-	TGTGCCAGCAGCAAAGTTAGCCCGGGTACCAATGAGCAGTTCTTC	CASSKVSPGTNEQFF
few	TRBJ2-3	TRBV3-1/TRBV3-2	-	TGTGCCAGCAGCCTAAAAGGACAGAGCACAGATACGCAGTATTTT	CASSLKGQSTDTQYF
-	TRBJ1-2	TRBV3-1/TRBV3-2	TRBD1	TGTGCCAGCAGCCTAGAGGGGGCTGGCTATGGCTACACCTTC	CASSLEGAGYGYTF
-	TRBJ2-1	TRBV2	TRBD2	TGTGCCAGCAGTTCTGGAGCGGGATTGAGAAATGAGCAGTTCTTC	CASSSGAGLRNEQFF
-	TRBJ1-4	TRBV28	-	TGTGCCAGCAGTGGGTGGGGGCCACCGACTAATGAAAAACTGTTTTTT	CASSGWGPPTNEKLFF
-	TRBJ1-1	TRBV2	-	TGTGCCAGCTCAGGGCCCTTTGGGGCTTTCTTT	CASSGPFGAFF
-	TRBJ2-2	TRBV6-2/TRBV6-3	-	TGTGCCAGCAGTACTGACTATCAGGCCGGGGAGCTGTTTTTT	CASSTDYQAGELFF
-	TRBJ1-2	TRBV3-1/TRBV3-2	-	TGTGCCAGCAGCCCAGCAGGGTTTGGCTACACCTTC	CASSPAGFGYTF
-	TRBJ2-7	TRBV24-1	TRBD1	TGTGCCACCAGTCCGGGACAGGGTGTGGGCGAGCAGTACTTC	CATSPGQGVGEQYF